This T cell receptor (beta chain) was captured by sequencing in a study of T cells in Graves' hyperthyroidism and ophthalmopathy. Study at large: Once the initial diagnosis was made, peripheral blood was obtained before any treatment.

This clonotype was seen a handful of times. RNA transcripts were the template for amplifying TCR beta CDR3 regions. First-round RT-PCR with HTBI primers amplified the TCR CDR3 region. MiXCR was run by TCRdb on the multiplex PCR reads, yielding one entry per CDR3 protein. The sample lists some 570,000 distinct CDR3 sequences; 17% were seen once. The origin of this receptor is a woman aged 18-29 years with Graves' ophthalmopathy. What was sequenced was blood.

The DNA for the CDR3 is TGTGCCAGCTCGCCCGGGACTAGCGGGACTGAGCAGTTCTTC. Protein sequence: CASSPGTSGTEQFF. The V call is TRBV18, the J call TRBJ2-1, with 13 bases matching TRBD2. The CDR3 runs 14 residues. From germline, CDR1 is KGHSH and CDR2 LQKENI. The trim removed 6 bases at V and 9 bases at J, leaving 5 bases unmatched.